The 16 T cell receptor beta chains reported below all come from one sample, sequenced in a study of blood T cell repertoires in COVID-19 (dated by TCRdb to 2019 to 2021). Receptors were amplified or captured by the immunoSEQ multiplex PCR assay. Here the immuneACCESS table is served through TCRdb, limited to in-frame sequences with V and J called. Missing clones are a known gap in these copies; in checked studies unresolved V genes cover under half, and the rest lacks a known reason. The sample table holds over 150,000 clones, of which approximately 91% were seen once. The top ten hold about a sixth of the sample. Specimen: peripheral blood. Receptors were obtained from a man in his fifties or sixties with COVID-19, enrolled during active disease.

The rearrangement joins TRBV19 to TRBJ2-3; 7 bases agree with TRBD2. Germline CDR1 is LNHDA and CDR2 is SQIVND (reference sequence). The CDR3 covers 14 residues. The trim removed 7 bases at V and 1 base at J, leaving 5 bases unmatched. CDR3 sequence: CASKKTSGTDTQYF. The CDR3 nucleotides are TGTGCCAGTAAAAAAACTAGCGGCACAGATACGCAGTATTTT.

This chain connects TRBV7-9 to TRBJ2-1; TRBD1 matches at 8 bases. The CDR3 spans 12 residues. CDR1 is SEHNR, CDR2 FQNEAQ, per germline (reference sequence). The V segment lost 3 bases and the J segment 10 bases; nucleotides outside the gene matches: 2. The CDR3 protein is CASSFAGGEQFF. The CDR3 bases are TGTGCCAGCAGCTTCGCAGGGGGCGAGCAGTTCTTC. Full variable domain (rest looked up from reference TRBV7-9 and TRBJ2-1): DTGVSQNPRHKITKRGQNVTFRCDPISEHNRLYWYRQTLGQGPEFLTYFQNEAQLEKSRLLSDRFSAERPKGSFSTLEIQRTEQGDSAMYLCASSFAGGEQFFGPGTRLTVL.

The rearrangement uses TRBV15 and TRBJ2-2; D not certain. CDR1 is LNHNV, CDR2 YYDKDF, per germline (reference sequence). This CDR3 has 14 residues. Trimming left V 6 bases short and J 3 bases short, with 11 bases between. The CDR3 is CATRPNRDTGELFF. CDR3 nucleotide sequence: TGTGCCACCAGACCCAACAGAGACACCGGGGAGCTGTTTTTT.

This clone was seen just once. This chain connects TRBV30 to TRBJ2-2; 10 bases match TRBD1. The germline gives CDR1 GTSNPN, CDR2 SVGIG (reference sequence). The junction had 9 bases not matched to a gene; V was cut back by 3 bases and J by 5 bases. CDR3 length: 16 residues. The chain's CDR3 is CAWSLVTGGSTGELFF. DNA for the CDR3: TGTGCCTGGAGCTTAGTGACAGGGGGCTCTACCGGGGAGCTGTTTTTT.

V is TRBV29-1 and J is TRBJ1-1; TRBD1 is a possible D gene (5 bases). The germline V gene has CDR1 SQVTM and CDR2 ANQGSEA. Trimming shortened V by 4 bases and J by 3 bases, and 21 bases separated the two germline ends. This CDR3 spans 16 amino acids. The CDR3 coding sequence is TGCAGCGTTGTGTCCCTCCAGGCAGGGTGGGACACTGAAGCTTTCTTT. It specifies CSVVSLQAGWDTEAFF.

This chain joins TRBV10-2 and TRBJ2-7; D unresolved. The CDR3 length is 11 residues. Germline CDR1 WSHSY, CDR2 SAAADI. V was cut by 7 bases and J by 1 base, with 5 bases left in between. The CDR3 region has the DNA TGCGCCAGCACTCAGTCCTACGAGCAGTACTTC. This gives the protein CASTQSYEQYF.

This sequence joins TRBV7-2 and TRBJ1-5; D remains unclear. Trimming removed 1 base at V and 5 bases at J, with 9 bases between. CDR1 is SGHTA and CDR2 is FQGNSA in the germline V gene. The CDR3 is 14 residues long. The DNA of the CDR3 is TGTGCCAGCAGCTTAGGCAGGCCTGATCAGCCCCAGCATTTT. Translating gives CASSLGRPDQPQHF.

This clone came up once. The J gene is TRBJ2-3, the V gene TRBV5-4, with D perhaps TRBD2 (5 bases). Germline V CDR1 and CDR2: SGHNT, YYREEE (reference sequence). The CDR3 sequence is 16 residues long. Trimming cost V 0 bases and J 3 bases, with 14 bases left between them. CDR3 in DNA: TGTGCCAGCAGCTTGGGTACCGGGGTTGGGACAGATACGCAGTATTTT. Its translation is CASSLGTGVGTDTQYF.

In this sample, this clone turned up a few times. The CDR3 DNA is TGCAGTGCTAGAGACCCCCCAGGGCAGTACTTC. Its protein is CSARDPPGQYF. The genes are TRBV20-1 and TRBJ2-5, with D tentatively TRBD1 (5 bases). Germline lookup yields CDR1 DFQATT and CDR2 SNEGSKA (reference sequence). The CDR3 length is 11 residues. Trimming removed 0 bases from V and 11 bases from J, with 10 bases in between.

This clone was detected only once. This chain links TRBV6-5 with TRBJ1-2; D is unresolved. This CDR3 has 15 residues. The V gene lost 0 bases and the J gene lost 8 bases, with 16 bases spanning the gap. Germline V gene data show CDR1 as MNHEY and CDR2 as SVGAGI. The CDR3 reads CASSYSPGKGEGYTF. In nucleotides, the CDR3 is TGTGCCAGCAGTTACTCTCCGGGGAAGGGAGAAGGCTACACCTTC.

CDR3 sequence (DNA): TGTGCCAGTAGTTCCCCGACTAGCGGGCTCTACGAGCAGTACTTC. Protein: CASSSPTSGLYEQYF. V usage is TRBV19 and J usage is TRBJ2-7; 10 positions agree with TRBD2. Germline V lookup: CDR1 LNHDA, CDR2 SQIVND (reference sequence). The CDR3 is 15 amino acids. Trimming cost V 5 bases and J 3 bases; bases outside gene matches: 7.

With regard to this clone: Other DNA sequences of this sample code for an identical CDR3. V is TRBV6-5 and J is TRBJ2-5; the D is unclear. The V end was cut by 7 bases, the J end by 1 base, with 10 bases between. The CDR3 covers 13 residues. The germline CDR1 and CDR2 sequences are MNHEY and SVGAGI. Written as DNA, the CDR3 is TGTGCCAGCACCCCTGGCAGCCAAGAGACCCAGTACTTC. This translates into CASTPGSQETQYF.

The chain employs TRBV6-5 and TRBJ2-7, with 7 positions matching TRBD2. The CDR3 sequence is 15 residues long. V shed 0 bases, J shed 2 bases, and the junction held 4 bases outside the gene matches. CDR1 and CDR2 from the germline V gene are MNHEY and SVGAGI. The DNA of the CDR3 is TGTGCCAGCAGTTACTCGGGAGGGGAGGCCTACGAGCAGTACTTC. Translated, it gives CASSYSGGEAYEQYF.

The CDR3 nucleotides read TGCAGCGTTGAAGATTGGGGGACAGGGGGCTACGAAGCTTTCTTT. Translated: CSVEDWGTGGYEAFF. The chain employs TRBV29-1 and TRBJ1-1; 12 bases are a match to TRBD1. After removal of 0 bases from V and 8 bases from J, the junction contained 7 bases not matched to a gene. Per germline, CDR1 SQVTM and CDR2 ANQGSEA. This CDR3 comprises 15 residues.

The V and J genes are TRBV4-2 and TRBJ1-6; no definite D call. V was trimmed by 1 base and J by 5 bases, leaving 12 bases between them. The CDR3 sequence is 16 residues long. Germline V gene sequence: CDR1 LGHNA, CDR2 YNFKEQ. DNA of the CDR3: TGTGCCAGCAGCCAAGTGGCCGGGTCCGATAATTCACCCCTCCACTTT. This gives the protein CASSQVAGSDNSPLHF.

The chain joins TRBV7-9 to TRBJ1-1; no clear D. This CDR3 region has 15 residues. Trimming removed 8 bases from V and 0 bases from J, with 16 bases in between. In germline, CDR1 is SEHNR, CDR2 FQNEAQ (reference sequence). The CDR3 here is CASAKPRSMNTEAFF. The CDR3 DNA sequence: TGTGCCAGCGCCAAACCCAGATCCATGAACACTGAAGCTTTCTTT.